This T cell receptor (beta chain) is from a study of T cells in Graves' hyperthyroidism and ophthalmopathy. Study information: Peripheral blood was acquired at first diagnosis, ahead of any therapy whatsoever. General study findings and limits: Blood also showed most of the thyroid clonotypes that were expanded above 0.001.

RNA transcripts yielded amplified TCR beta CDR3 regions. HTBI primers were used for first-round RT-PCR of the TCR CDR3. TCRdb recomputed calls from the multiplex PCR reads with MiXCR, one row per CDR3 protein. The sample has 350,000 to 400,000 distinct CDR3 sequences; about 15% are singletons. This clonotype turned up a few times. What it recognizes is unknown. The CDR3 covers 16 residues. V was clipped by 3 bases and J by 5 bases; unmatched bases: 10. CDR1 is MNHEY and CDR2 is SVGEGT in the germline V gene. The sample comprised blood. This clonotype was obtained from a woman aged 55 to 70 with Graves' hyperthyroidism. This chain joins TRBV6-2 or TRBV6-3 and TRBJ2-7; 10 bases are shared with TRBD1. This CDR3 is CASSYPGTGVVNEQYF. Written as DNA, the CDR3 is TGTGCCAGCAGTTATCCCGGGACAGGGGTTGTAAACGAGCAGTACTTC.